This T cell receptor (beta chain) came from a study of T-cell reconstitution after alpha-beta-depleted transplantation in children. Study observations and caveats: The study reportedly traced alpha-beta T cells about two months after transplant to several hundred expanded graft clones.

For TCRbeta, the library was prepared with unique molecular identifiers. MiXCR, applied by TCRdb to the PCR reads, yields one record per CDR3 protein. The sample consists of over 400,000 distinct CDR3 sequences, over 40% of them appearing once. Comment on this clonotype: Its antigen is as yet unknown.

The CDR3 loop spans 17 amino acids. Germline V lookup: CDR1 SGHRS, CDR2 YFSETQ. The V and J ends lost 3 bases and 5 bases, in that order; junction bases with no gene match: 6. The clonotype originates from a girl aged 2-10 years with aplastic anemia, due to receive a stem cell transplant. The input for sequencing was PBMCs, taken before TCRalphabeta/CD19-depleted stem cell transplant. This rearrangement joins TRBV5-1 to TRBJ2-2; 14 bases match TRBD2. The CDR3 region has the DNA TGCGCCAGCAGCTCCTCGGGACTAGCGGGAGATACCGGGGAGCTGTTTTTT. It encodes CASSSSGLAGDTGELFF.